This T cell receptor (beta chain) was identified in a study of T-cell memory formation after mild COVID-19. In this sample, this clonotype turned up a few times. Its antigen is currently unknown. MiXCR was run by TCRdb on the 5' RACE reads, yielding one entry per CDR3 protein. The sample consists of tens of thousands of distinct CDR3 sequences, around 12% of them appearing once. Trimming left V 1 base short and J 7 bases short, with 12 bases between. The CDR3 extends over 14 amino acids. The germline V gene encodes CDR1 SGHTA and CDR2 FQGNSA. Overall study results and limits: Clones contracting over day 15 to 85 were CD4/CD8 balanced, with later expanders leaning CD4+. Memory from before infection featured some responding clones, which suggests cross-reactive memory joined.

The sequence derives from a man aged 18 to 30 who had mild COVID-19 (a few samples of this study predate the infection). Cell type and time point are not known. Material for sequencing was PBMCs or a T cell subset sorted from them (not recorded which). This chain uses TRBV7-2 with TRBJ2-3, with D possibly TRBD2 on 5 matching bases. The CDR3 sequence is CASSLGRSQNTQYF. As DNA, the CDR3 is TGTGCCAGCAGCTTAGGGAGGTCCCAGAATACGCAGTATTTT.